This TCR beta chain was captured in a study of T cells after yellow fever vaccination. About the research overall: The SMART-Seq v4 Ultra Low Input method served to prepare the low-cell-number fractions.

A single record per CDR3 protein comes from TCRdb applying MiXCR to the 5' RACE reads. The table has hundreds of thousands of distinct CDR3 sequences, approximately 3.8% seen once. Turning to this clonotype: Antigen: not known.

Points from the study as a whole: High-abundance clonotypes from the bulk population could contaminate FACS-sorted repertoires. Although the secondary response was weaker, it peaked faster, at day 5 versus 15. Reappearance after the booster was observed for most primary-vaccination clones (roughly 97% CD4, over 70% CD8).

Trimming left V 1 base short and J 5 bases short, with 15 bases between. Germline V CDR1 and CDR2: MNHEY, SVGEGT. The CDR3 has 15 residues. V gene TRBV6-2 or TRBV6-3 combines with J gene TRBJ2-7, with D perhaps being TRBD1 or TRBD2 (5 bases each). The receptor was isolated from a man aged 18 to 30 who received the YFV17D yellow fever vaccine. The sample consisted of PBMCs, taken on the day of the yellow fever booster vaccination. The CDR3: CASSYWDRVPHEQYF. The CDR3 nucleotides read TGTGCCAGCAGTTACTGGGACCGGGTCCCCCACGAGCAGTACTTC.